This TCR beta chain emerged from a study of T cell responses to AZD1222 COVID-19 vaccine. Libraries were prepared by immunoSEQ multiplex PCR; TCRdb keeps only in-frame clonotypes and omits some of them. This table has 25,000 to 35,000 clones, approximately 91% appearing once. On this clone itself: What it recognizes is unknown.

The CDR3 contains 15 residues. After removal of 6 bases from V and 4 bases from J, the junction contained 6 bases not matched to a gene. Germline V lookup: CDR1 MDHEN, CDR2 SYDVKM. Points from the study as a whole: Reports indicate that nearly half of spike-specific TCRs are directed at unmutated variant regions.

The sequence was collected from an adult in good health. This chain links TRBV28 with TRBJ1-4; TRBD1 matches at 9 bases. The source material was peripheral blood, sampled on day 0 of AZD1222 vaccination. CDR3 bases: TGTGCCAGCAGAAATCCGGGACAGGGTAATGAAAAACTGTTTTTT. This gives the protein CASRNPGQGNEKLFF.